These T cell receptor beta chains were read from a single sample in a study of radiotherapy plus CTLA-4 blockade in lung cancer. Method: immunoSEQ multiplex PCR; TCRdb's copy keeps in-frame clones and lacks some. This table holds about 86,000 clones, 80% to 85% found once. This sample comprised peripheral blood, obtained from a patient treated with radiotherapy plus ipilimumab. These receptors were collected from a human donor with non-small cell lung cancer who had stable disease on radiotherapy plus ipilimumab. Each CDR3 is given with its conserved first and last residue. D genes are given only for firm matches. The size of a clone is reported for some rows only, either as once, few or many, or as a class for expanded clones.

once,TRBV7-3,TRBJ2-7,.,CASSLEAGDYYEQYF,TGTGCCAGCAGCTTAGAAGCAGGGGATTACTACGAGCAGTACTTC
.,TRBV5-1,TRBJ2-5,.,CASSSQGRGQETQYF,TGCGCCAGCAGCTCCCAAGGACGTGGCCAAGAGACCCAGTACTTC
.,TRBV2,TRBJ1-6,.,CASSESPLHF,TGTGCCAGCAGTGAATCACCCCTCCACTTT
.,TRBV4-1,TRBJ1-2,.,CASSQDRWRDGYTF,TGCGCCAGCAGCCAAGATCGTTGGAGGGATGGCTACACCTTC
.,TRBV6-1,TRBJ2-3,.,CASSPQVSTDTQYF,TGTGCCAGCAGCCCACAGGTTAGCACAGATACGCAGTATTTT
.,TRBV4-2,TRBJ1-2,.,CASSQGGVGGYTF,TGTGCCAGCAGCCAAGGGGGCGTTGGTGGCTACACCTTC
.,TRBV5-6,TRBJ2-7,TRBD2,CASSFIGVGLAGVLVEQYF,TGTGCCAGCAGCTTTATCGGAGTAGGACTAGCGGGAGTTCTTGTCGAGCAGTACTTC
.,TRBV19,TRBJ2-7,.,CASSIDRRSYEQYF,TGTGCCAGTAGTATAGATCGGAGGTCCTACGAGCAGTACTTC
.,TRBV18,TRBJ2-3,TRBD1,CASSPRTGLADTQYF,TGTGCCAGCTCACCCCGGACAGGGCTAGCAGATACGCAGTATTTT
.,TRBV18,TRBJ2-2,TRBD2,CASSPGLAGAGELFF,TGTGCCAGCTCACCGGGACTAGCGGGAGCCGGGGAGCTGTTTTTT
.,TRBV28,TRBJ2-1,TRBD2,CASSSGGAPHNEQFF,TGTGCCAGCAGCAGCGGGGGAGCCCCCCACAATGAGCAGTTCTTC
once,TRBV29-1,TRBJ2-2,TRBD2,CSTGTSGGNTGELFF,TGCAGCACAGGGACTAGCGGGGGGAACACCGGGGAGCTGTTTTTT
.,TRBV4-1,TRBJ1-5,.,CASSQASGVGNQPQHF,TGCGCCAGCAGCCAAGCTAGCGGTGTGGGCAATCAGCCCCAGCATTTT
.,TRBV19,TRBJ2-7,.,CASSIVGGATYEQYF,TGTGCCAGTAGTATAGTCGGCGGGGCCACCTACGAGCAGTACTTC
.,TRBV7-8,TRBJ2-5,TRBD2,CASSTRSAPGGETQYF,TGTGCCAGCAGCACCCGGTCGGCCCCGGGGGGGGAGACCCAGTACTTC
.,TRBV5-6,TRBJ1-1,.,CASSLRQGMGNTEAFF,TGTGCCAGCAGCCTCCGCCAGGGAATGGGGAACACTGAAGCTTTCTTT
many,TRBV7-3,TRBJ2-2,TRBD1,CASSLRPRQGMKLFF,TGTGCCAGCAGCTTAAGGCCTAGACAGGGGATGAAGCTGTTTTTT
.,TRBV25-1,TRBJ2-7,.,CASSGQNHLYEQYF,TGTGCCAGCAGCGGACAGAACCACCTCTACGAGCAGTACTTC